The rows below give T cell receptor beta chains drawn from one sample of a study of T cells in Graves' hyperthyroidism and ophthalmopathy. TCRdb re-called the multiplex PCR reads with MiXCR, one entry per CDR3 protein. The table includes around 690,000 distinct CDR3 sequences, around 20% detected once. The sequencing sample was made of blood. All receptors derive from a man in his thirties or forties with Graves' ophthalmopathy. CDR3s leave out the opening cysteine and the closing phenylalanine or tryptophan. The order of the fields is V gene, J gene, CDR3 protein.

>TRBV20-1|TRBJ1-1
SVQRANTEAF
>TRBV11-2|TRBJ2-5
ASSPGTSGLKTQY
>TRBV20-1|TRBJ2-6
SARDQASGANVLT
>TRBV20-1|TRBJ1-5
SAGRRVGRNQPQH
>TRBV19|TRBJ1-2
ASSIPERGHGYT
>TRBV27|TRBJ1-3
ASSSLGGGTRNTIY
>TRBV5-1|TRBJ2-7
ASSPPTSGSWSYEQY
>TRBV2|TRBJ1-6
ASRRKEGAPFNSPLH
>TRBV6-6|TRBJ2-5
ASSYGLAGGGETQY
>TRBV2|TRBJ1-1
ASSVEGRTEAF
>TRBV28|TRBJ2-5
ASSYAGEYQETQY
>TRBV5-1|TRBJ2-7
ASSSSDKGDYEQY
>TRBV11-2|TRBJ2-7
ASSSSGTTYEQY
>TRBV6-5|TRBJ2-5
ASSSSPVETQY
>TRBV6-1|TRBJ1-5
ASSDLSYRSNQPQH
>TRBV7-6|TRBJ1-1
ASSPSGMNTEAF
>TRBV11-2|TRBJ2-5
ASSSTPKTVEETQY
>TRBV5-1|TRBJ1-2
ASGVDGKGYT
>TRBV28|TRBJ2-5
ASSDRVTSGKETQY
>TRBV29-1|TRBJ2-7
SATLGLGPNYEQY
>TRBV11-2|TRBJ2-1
ASSREQGLARSYNEQF
>TRBV4-2|TRBJ2-3
ASSQHGGPSYQVGRRTDTQY
>TRBV28|TRBJ2-2
ASSRRSGMGTGELF
>TRBV7-2|TRBJ2-7
ASSLSTDSYEQY
>TRBV28|TRBJ1-4
ASTVRRGANEKLF
>TRBV20-1|TRBJ1-5
SVSTGGSNQPQH
>TRBV3-1|TRBJ2-5
ASSRDPSETQY
>TRBV28|TRBJ1-5
ASSFLRAEQPQH
>TRBV6-1|TRBJ1-5
ASMGGDRGSNQPQH
>TRBV28|TRBJ2-7
ASSWATYEQY
>TRBV2|TRBJ2-4
ASTKGVGQSPTTKNIQY
>TRBV7-2|TRBJ2-3
ASSLLLAGATDTQY
>TRBV29-1|TRBJ2-5
SVDLGVQETQY
>TRBV30|TRBJ2-2
AWSSGLADTGELF
>TRBV3-1|TRBJ1-1
ASSQVNRGGAF
>TRBV6-2/TRBV6-3|TRBJ2-3
ASSAGTSITDTRY
>TRBV9|TRBJ2-1
ASSARSDEQF
>TRBV29-1|TRBJ2-6
SVESRDRQRDSGANVLT